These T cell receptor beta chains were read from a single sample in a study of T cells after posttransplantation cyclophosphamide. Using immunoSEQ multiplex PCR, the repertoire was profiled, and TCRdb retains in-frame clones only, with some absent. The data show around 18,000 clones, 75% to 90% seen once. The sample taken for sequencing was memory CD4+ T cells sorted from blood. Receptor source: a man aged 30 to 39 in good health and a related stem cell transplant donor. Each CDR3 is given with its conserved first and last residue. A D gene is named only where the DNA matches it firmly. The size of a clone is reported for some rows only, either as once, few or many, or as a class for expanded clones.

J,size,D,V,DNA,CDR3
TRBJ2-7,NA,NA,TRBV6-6,TGTGCCAGCAGTTATCCCGCAGGGGTCGACGAGCAGTACTTC,CASSYPAGVDEQYF
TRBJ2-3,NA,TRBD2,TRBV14,TGTGCCAGCAGCCAAAGCGGGGGCCTCCCTAGCACAGATACGCAGTATTTT,CASSQSGGLPSTDTQYF
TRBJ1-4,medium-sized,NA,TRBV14,TGTGCCAGCAGCCAAGGGTGGTCAGGGGAGAAACTGTTTTTT,CASSQGWSGEKLFF
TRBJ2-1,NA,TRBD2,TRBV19,TGTGCCAGTAGTTCGCATAGCGGGGGGAACTCCTACAATGAGCAGTTCTTC,CASSSHSGGNSYNEQFF
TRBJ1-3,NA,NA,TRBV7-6,TGTGCCAGCAGCTTACTCAGGGAGGGATCCGGAAACACCATATATTTT,CASSLLREGSGNTIYF
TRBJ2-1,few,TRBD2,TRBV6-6,TGTGCCAGCACCGGCGGGGGGTCCTACAATGAGCAGTTCTTC,CASTGGGSYNEQFF
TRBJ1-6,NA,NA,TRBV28,TGTGCCTCCTACCAGGGCTATAATTCACCCCTCCACTTT,CASYQGYNSPLHF
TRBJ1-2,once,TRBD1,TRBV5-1,TGCGCCAGCAGCTTGCGGGACAGTAACTATGGCTACACCTTC,CASSLRDSNYGYTF
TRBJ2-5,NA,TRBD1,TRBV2,TGTGCCAGCAGTGGGGACAGGGCGGGGACCCAGTACTTC,CASSGDRAGTQYF
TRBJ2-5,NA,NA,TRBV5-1,TGCGCCAGCAGCTCGGTGGGGGGTCAAGAGACCCAGTACTTC,CASSSVGGQETQYF
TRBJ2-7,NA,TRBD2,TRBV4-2,TGTGCCAGCAGCCAAGGGGGGGGTAGCGACTACGAGCAGTACTTC,CASSQGGGSDYEQYF
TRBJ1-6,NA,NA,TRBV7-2,TGTGCCAGCAGCTTCTCTACAGGACAGACAAATTCACCCCTCCACTTT,CASSFSTGQTNSPLHF
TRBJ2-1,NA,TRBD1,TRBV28,TGTGCCAGCAGTTCTTTAGGACAGGGGGCGTTCTTC,CASSSLGQGAFF
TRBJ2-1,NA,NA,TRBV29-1,TGCAGCGTATCGGTGAGGGGGTCCTACAATGAGCAGTTCTTC,CSVSVRGSYNEQFF
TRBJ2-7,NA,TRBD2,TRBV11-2,TGTGCCAGCAGCTTAGCCACTCCTAGCGGGGTCATCCACTACGAGCAGTACTTC,CASSLATPSGVIHYEQYF
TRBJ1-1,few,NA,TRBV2,TGTGCCAGCAATTACAGGAGTGAAGCTTTCTTT,CASNYRSEAFF
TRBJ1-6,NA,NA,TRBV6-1,TGTGCCTCCCAGTGGGACATCAATTCACCCCTCCACTTT,CASQWDINSPLHF
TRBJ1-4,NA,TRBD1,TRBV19,TGTGCCAGTAGTAGAGCCGGGACAGGTTCAACTAATGAAAAACTGTTTTTT,CASSRAGTGSTNEKLFF
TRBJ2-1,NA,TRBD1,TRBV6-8,TGTGCCAGCAGTGACAGGGCTTACTACAATGAGCAGTTCTTC,CASSDRAYYNEQFF
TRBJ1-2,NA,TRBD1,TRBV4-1,TGCGCCAGCAGCCAAGACGGGACAGGGATTATGGGCTACACCTTC,CASSQDGTGIMGYTF
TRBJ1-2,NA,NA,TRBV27,TGTGCCAGCAGTTTAGATTGGTCAGGGGGCTACACCTTC,CASSLDWSGGYTF
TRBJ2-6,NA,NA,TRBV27,TGTGCCAGCAGTCCCGGACAGTTTGCCTCTGGGGCCAACGTCCTGACTTTC,CASSPGQFASGANVLTF
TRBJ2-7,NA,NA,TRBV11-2,TGTGCCAGCAGCTTCGTAGGGGCCGGCGAGCAGTACTTC,CASSFVGAGEQYF
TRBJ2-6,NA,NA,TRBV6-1,TGTGCCAGCAGTGAGGGCCCCTCTGGGGCCAACGTCCTGACTTTC,CASSEGPSGANVLTF
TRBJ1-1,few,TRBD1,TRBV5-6,TGTGCCAGCAGCCGGGACAGGGCGGGAGCTTTCTTT,CASSRDRAGAFF
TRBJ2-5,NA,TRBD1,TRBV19,TGTGCCAGTAGTACCGGGACAGGGGCCTGGGAGACCCAGTACTTC,CASSTGTGAWETQYF
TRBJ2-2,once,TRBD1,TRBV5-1,TGCGCCAGTAACGGACAGGGTGAGACCGGGGAGCTGTTTTTT,CASNGQGETGELFF
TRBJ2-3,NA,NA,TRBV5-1,TGCGCCAGCAGCTTGGGGGGACTCACCAAAGATACGCAGTATTTT,CASSLGGLTKDTQYF
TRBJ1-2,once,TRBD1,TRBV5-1,TGCGCCAGCAGCTTGACAGGGGGCAACTATGGCTACACCTTC,CASSLTGGNYGYTF
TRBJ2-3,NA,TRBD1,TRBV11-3,TGTGCCAGCAGCCCACGACAGGGGGCTGCAGATACGCAGTATTTT,CASSPRQGAADTQYF
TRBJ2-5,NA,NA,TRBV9,TGTGCCAGCAGCCGATCTTGGGCAAAAGAGACCCAGTACTTC,CASSRSWAKETQYF
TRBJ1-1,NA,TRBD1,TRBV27,TGTGCCAGCAGTGTCCGGGACAGGGGGCGTTTAGTCACTGAAGCTTTCTTT,CASSVRDRGRLVTEAFF
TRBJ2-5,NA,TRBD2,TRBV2,TGTGCCAGCAAATCCAGGACTAGCGGGGATGAAGAGACCCAGTACTTC,CASKSRTSGDEETQYF
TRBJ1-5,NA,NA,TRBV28,TGTGCCAGCAGAACAGGGTTTCAGCCCCAGCATTTT,CASRTGFQPQHF
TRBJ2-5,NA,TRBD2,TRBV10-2,TGCGCCAGCAGTGATAATAGCGGGGGGCAAGAGACCCAGTACTTC,CASSDNSGGQETQYF
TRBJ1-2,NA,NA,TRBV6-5,TGTGCCAGCAGTATCATGGACAGCGCTAACTATGGCTACACCTTC,CASSIMDSANYGYTF
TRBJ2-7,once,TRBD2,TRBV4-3,TGCGCCAGCAGCCAAGATCTTGGGGCGACTAGCGGGGACTACGAGCAGTACTTC,CASSQDLGATSGDYEQYF
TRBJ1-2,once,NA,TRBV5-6,TGTGCCAGCAGCATCACAGGGCGGTTAGGCTACACCTTC,CASSITGRLGYTF
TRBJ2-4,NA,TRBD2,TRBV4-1,TGCGCCAGCAGCCTGACATTGCGGGAGGACATTCAGTACTTC,CASSLTLREDIQYF
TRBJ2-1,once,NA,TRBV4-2,TGTGCCAGCAGCCAAGTAGGATTCCGGGGGGCCTCCTACAATGAGCAGTTCTTC,CASSQVGFRGASYNEQFF
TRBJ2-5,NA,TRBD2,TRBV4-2,TGTGCCAGCAGCCAAGAGGAAGGGACTAGTGGTTTGGAGACCCAGTACTTC,CASSQEEGTSGLETQYF
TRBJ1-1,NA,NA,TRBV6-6,TGTGCCAGCAGGTCTGGACAGCCTAACACTGAAGCTTTCTTT,CASRSGQPNTEAFF
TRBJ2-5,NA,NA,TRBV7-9,TGTGCCAGCAGCTTAGTGAACTCTCAAGAGACCCAGTACTTC,CASSLVNSQETQYF
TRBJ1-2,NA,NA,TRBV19,TGTGCCAGTAGTATATACGGGGGGGACTATGGCTACACCTTC,CASSIYGGDYGYTF
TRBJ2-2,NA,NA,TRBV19,TGTGCCAGTAGTCGAGCGGGTACGAACACCGGGGAGCTGTTTTTT,CASSRAGTNTGELFF
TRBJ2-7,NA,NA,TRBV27,TGTGCCAGCAGTTTATGGGCGGGGTCATCCTACGAGCAGTACTTC,CASSLWAGSSYEQYF
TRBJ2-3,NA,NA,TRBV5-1,TGCGCCAGCAGCTTGGCATCGGGTTTCGATACGCAGTATTTT,CASSLASGFDTQYF
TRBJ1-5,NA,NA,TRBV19,TGTGCCAGTAGTGTTCAGGGTGGCAATCAGCCCCAGCATTTT,CASSVQGGNQPQHF
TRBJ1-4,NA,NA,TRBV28,TGTGCCAGCAGTTTAAGCCAAGAAAAACTGTTTTTT,CASSLSQEKLFF
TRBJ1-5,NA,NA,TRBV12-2,TGTGCAAGTCCCCCGCAGGGGGACAGCAATCAGCCCCAGCATTTT,CASPPQGDSNQPQHF
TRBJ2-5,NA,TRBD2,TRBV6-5,TGTGCCAGCATGTGGCTAGCGGGGGGACCGACCCAGTACTTC,CASMWLAGGPTQYF
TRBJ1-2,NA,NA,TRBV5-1,TGCGCCAGCAGCTTGGATCGCTATGGCTACACCTTC,CASSLDRYGYTF
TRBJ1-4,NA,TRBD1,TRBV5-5,TGTGCCAGCAGCTTGCTATTCCGGGACAGGGCAACTAATGAAAAACTGTTTTTT,CASSLLFRDRATNEKLFF
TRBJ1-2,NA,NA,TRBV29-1,TGCAGCGGGGGGCAGCCAGACTATGGCTACACCTTC,CSGGQPDYGYTF
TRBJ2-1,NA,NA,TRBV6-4,TGTGCCAGCAGTGACTCGACTGAACACAATGAGCAGTTCTTC,CASSDSTEHNEQFF
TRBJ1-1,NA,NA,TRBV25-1,TGTGCCAGCAGTGAAGGGGGCCGGGCTTTCTTT,CASSEGGRAFF
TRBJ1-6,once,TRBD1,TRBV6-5,TGTGCCAGCAGTTTAAGACAGGGGAATTCACCCCTCCACTTT,CASSLRQGNSPLHF
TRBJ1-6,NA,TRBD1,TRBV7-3,TGTGCCAGCAGCTCAGGGGCGACAGGGACTAGTTCACCCCTCCACTTT,CASSSGATGTSSPLHF